Shown below are 28 T cell receptor beta chains from a single sample sequenced in a study of human T cells and chemical hapten exposure. TCRdb re-derived calls from the RACE reads in MiXCR, one entry per CDR3 protein. This sample has about 82,000 distinct CDR3 sequences; under 15% occur once, and the top ten carry roughly 5.9%. Time point indicated: patch test 3, about 24 weeks after DPC sensitization. Indicated treatment: therapeutic diphenylcyclopropenone sensitization with weekly scalp DPC. This material consisted of whole blood, taken in connection with sensitization to the hapten diphenylcyclopropenone (DPC). These receptors were taken from a woman aged 50 to 60 with alopecia areata. Some clones in this sample may be carry-over from other donors' samples.

This clonotype has only a few counts. V gene TRBV29-1 combines with J gene TRBJ2-1, with 10 bases fitting TRBD2. The CDR3 has 13 amino acids. Germline trimming cut 4 bases from V and 9 bases from J; bases unmatched to any gene: 6. CDR1 is SQVTM and CDR2 is ANQGSEA in the germline V gene. CDR3: CSVGLAGEGEQFF. As DNA, the CDR3 is TGCAGCGTTGGCCTAGCGGGAGAAGGTGAGCAGTTCTTC.

This clonotype was seen at least ten times. This chain links TRBV11-2 with TRBJ2-3, with D tentatively TRBD1 or TRBD2 (5 bases each). This CDR3 spans 14 amino acids. Deletions cut 2 bases from V and 6 bases from J, with 12 bases between. Germline CDR1 SGHAT, CDR2 FQNNGV. CDR3 nucleotide sequence: TGTGCCAGCAGCTTATGGGACCAGGCGGATACGCAGTATTTT. Translation: CASSLWDQADTQYF.

J is TRBJ2-1 and V is TRBV7-8; D is ambiguous. The CDR3 length is 13 residues. Germline assignment: CDR1 SGHVS and CDR2 FQNEAQ. V was shortened by 5 bases and J by 8 bases, with 13 bases between the two germline ends. The CDR3 is CASSHRTVHEQFF. CDR3 DNA sequence: TGTGCCAGCAGCCACCGGACGGTCCATGAGCAGTTCTTC.

This chain connects TRBV5-1 to TRBJ2-2; D is unclear. This CDR3 has 16 amino acids. Germline values: CDR1 SGHRS, CDR2 YFSETQ. V was clipped by 3 bases and J by 1 base, with 13 bases between them. Written as DNA, the CDR3 is TGCGCCAGCAGCTGGTCCCAGGACCTGAACACCGGGGAGCTGTTTTTT. Protein product: CASSWSQDLNTGELFF.

A few counts support this clonotype. The V and J genes are TRBV29-1 and TRBJ1-2; D unclear. Germline V gives CDR1 SQVTM, CDR2 ANQGSEA. The CDR3 has 9 residues. Trimming pared 3 bases from V and 8 bases from J, leaving 4 bases between. CDR3 in DNA: TGCAGCGTTGAGGGAGGCTACACCTTC. It yields the protein CSVEGGYTF.

This clonotype was recorded many times. The chain joins TRBV5-5 to TRBJ2-2; D remains ambiguous. From germline, CDR1 is SGHKS and CDR2 YYEKEE (reference sequence). Trimming shortened V by 0 bases and J by 6 bases, and 9 bases separated the two germline ends. The CDR3 loop spans 14 amino acids. This chain's CDR3 is CASSLVGRAGELFF. The CDR3 DNA reads TGTGCCAGCAGCTTGGTAGGTCGTGCCGGGGAGCTGTTTTTT.

This clonotype was detected many times. The gene calls are TRBV21-1 and TRBJ1-5; TRBD1, the D gene given by the table, was not confirmed from the DNA. TRBV21-1 represents a pseudogene. The CDR3 is 15 amino acids. The CDR3 sequence is CASSRRGHWGQPQHF. The CDR3 nucleotides are TGTGCCAGCAGCCGTAGAGGACACTGGGGACAGCCCCAGCATTTT.

This sequence joins TRBV29-1 and TRBJ2-7, with a weak D call TRBD2 (6 bases). The CDR3 is made up of 13 amino acids. V lost 4 bases to trimming and J lost 2 bases, with 12 bases between them. Germline V lookup: CDR1 SQVTM, CDR2 ANQGSEA. This CDR3 reads CSVGRGRTYEQYF. The CDR3 coding sequence is TGCAGCGTTGGGCGGGGCAGGACCTACGAGCAGTACTTC.

J is TRBJ1-2 and V is TRBV30, with 7 bases lining up with TRBD1. Trimming removed 3 bases from V and 6 bases from J; junction bases left unmatched: 4. Germline V gives CDR1 GTSNPN, CDR2 SVGIG (reference sequence). The CDR3 runs 12 residues. In nucleotides, the CDR3 is TGTGCCTGGAGCGTAGGGGGCCATGGCTACACCTTC. It yields the protein CAWSVGGHGYTF.

This clonotype was observed at least ten times. The gene calls are TRBV5-1 and TRBJ1-1; no definite D call. Trimming cost V 0 bases and J 4 bases, with 10 bases left between them. The CDR3 sequence is 14 residues long. From germline, CDR1 is SGHRS and CDR2 YFSETQ. CDR3 loop: CASSLAQVSTEAFF. DNA for the CDR3: TGCGCCAGCAGCTTGGCCCAAGTATCCACTGAAGCTTTCTTT.

This clonotype was recorded at least ten times. The chain joins TRBV29-1 to TRBJ1-1; 7 positions agree with TRBD1. The germline V gene has CDR1 SQVTM and CDR2 ANQGSEA. Losses at the gene ends were 4 bases for V and 5 bases for J; bases not matched to a gene: 10. The CDR3 has 14 amino acids. CDR3 amino acids: CSVAQGPVGTEAFF. DNA of the CDR3: TGCAGCGTTGCACAGGGGCCCGTCGGGACTGAAGCTTTCTTT.

The sample holds a few counts of this clonotype. The rearrangement links TRBV7-6 to TRBJ2-3; D gene ambiguous. The CDR3 runs 14 residues. Germline CDR1 reads SGHVS; CDR2 reads FNYEAQ. V dropped 5 bases and J dropped 4 bases, with 13 bases sitting between them. The CDR3 nucleotides read TGTGCCAGCAGCCTTACTATGAGCGCAGATACGCAGTATTTT. The encoded protein is CASSLTMSADTQYF. Combining the CDR3 with reference TRBV7-6 and TRBJ2-3 gives the whole variable domain GAGVSQSPRYKVTKRGQDVALRCDPISGHVSLYWYRQALGQGPEFLTYFNYEAQQDKSGLPNDRFSAERPEGSISTLTIQRTEQRDSAMYRCASSLTMSADTQYFGPGTRLTVL.

This clonotype was counted a few times. V is TRBV5-5 and J is TRBJ2-1; TRBD1 aligns across 8 bases. The CDR3 runs to 14 residues. Germline CDR1 reads SGHKS; CDR2 reads YYEKEE (reference sequence). J was trimmed by 1 base and V by 6 bases; bases with no gene match: 3. The CDR3 spells CASIRTGSYNEQFF. The CDR3 DNA sequence: TGTGCCAGCATCCGGACAGGGTCCTACAATGAGCAGTTCTTC.

This clonotype was counted at least ten times. The chain links TRBV6-5 to TRBJ1-2; the match to TRBD1 covers 8 bases. This CDR3 spans 17 amino acids. Germline V lookup: CDR1 MNHEY, CDR2 SVGAGI. The J segment lost 2 bases and the V segment lost 5 bases, leaving 13 bases of the junction unmatched. CDR3 nucleotides: TGTGCCAGCAGTCCAGTCCGGCCAGGGGGCAGAAACTATGGCTACACCTTC. This translates into CASSPVRPGGRNYGYTF.

The gene calls are TRBV19 and TRBJ1-6; D call uncertain. V was trimmed by 5 bases and J by 8 bases, leaving 10 bases between them. Germline CDR1 is LNHDA and CDR2 is SQIVND (reference sequence). This CDR3 is built from 13 residues. CDR3 loop: CASSVGIDSPLHF. The CDR3 DNA is TGTGCCAGTAGTGTGGGGATTGATTCACCCCTCCACTTT.

V and J are TRBV28 and TRBJ2-3; D gene ambiguous. The CDR3 extends over 12 amino acids. Trimming pared 8 bases from V and 4 bases from J, leaving 10 bases between. Per the germline V gene, CDR1 is MDHEN and CDR2 is SYDVKM. In DNA, the CDR3 is TGTGCCAGCGAAGGTTTGGCAGATACGCAGTATTTT. Translating it yields CASEGLADTQYF.

The chain joins TRBV11-2 to TRBJ2-1; 11 nucleotides match TRBD2. The CDR3 is made up of 15 amino acids. Germline trimming cut 5 bases from V and 5 bases from J; bases unmatched to any gene: 5. Germline lookup yields CDR1 SGHAT and CDR2 FQNNGV. CDR3 residues: CASSPGLAVNNEQFF. CDR3 nucleotide sequence: TGTGCCAGCAGCCCGGGACTAGCGGTGAACAATGAGCAGTTCTTC.

This clonotype was seen a few times. The rearrangement links TRBV12-3 or TRBV12-4 to TRBJ1-5; D gene unclear. V shed 8 bases and J shed 3 bases, with 11 bases lying between them. This CDR3 is built from 13 residues. CDR3 nucleotide sequence: TGTGCCAGCTCCCTGGTGACCAATCAGCCCCAGCATTTT. The encoded protein is CASSLVTNQPQHF.

This clonotype appeared many times. The chain links TRBV29-1 to TRBJ2-5, with no clear D. Trimming stripped 4 bases from V and 5 bases from J, with 8 bases between. CDR3 length equals 11 residues. Germline loops: CDR1 SQVTM, CDR2 ANQGSEA. CDR3 protein: CSVVPGETQYF. The CDR3, as DNA: TGCAGCGTTGTTCCTGGGGAGACCCAGTACTTC.

This clonotype was seen a handful of times. The junction and the germline gene differ at one end; a read error may be behind it. This chain connects TRBV29-1 to TRBJ2-7; D is possibly TRBD1 (6 bases). Germline-derived CDR1 and CDR2 are SQVTM and ANQGSEA. This CDR3 is built from 11 residues. CDR3 sequence: CSVRTAIEEYF. As DNA, the CDR3 is TGCAGCGTCCGGACAGCGATCGAGGAGTACTTC.

Only a few counts were recorded for this clonotype. The genes are TRBV11-2 and TRBJ1-1; D is undetermined. The germline V gene encodes CDR1 SGHAT and CDR2 FQNNGV. CDR3 length equals 13 residues. Trimming pared 1 base from V and 6 bases from J, leaving 9 bases between. In DNA, the CDR3 is TGTGCCAGCAGCTTAGCGAGGACGGCTGAAGCTTTCTTT. Amino acids: CASSLARTAEAFF.

The V gene is TRBV9, the J gene TRBJ2-5; 7 bases align to TRBD2. Germline loops: CDR1 SGDLS, CDR2 YYNGEE. The CDR3 length is 14 residues. V shed 4 bases, J shed 2 bases, and the junction held 5 bases outside the gene matches. The CDR3 here is CASSPGLQQETQYF. In DNA form, the CDR3 reads TGTGCCAGCAGCCCGGGACTACAGCAAGAGACCCAGTACTTC.

This clonotype was found a few times. This chain connects TRBV29-1 to TRBJ1-4; D is ambiguous. The CDR3 totals 14 residues. Trimming cost V 5 bases and J 7 bases, with 17 bases left between them. Looked up from germline, CDR1 is SQVTM and CDR2 is ANQGSEA. The CDR3 sequence is CSVRKGPDSEKLFF. In DNA form, the CDR3 reads TGCAGCGTTCGTAAGGGCCCAGATAGTGAAAAACTGTTTTTT.

This clonotype was detected a few times. This chain links TRBV12-3 or TRBV12-4 with TRBJ2-7; TRBD2 matches at 8 bases. The length of the CDR3 is 15 residues. The ends lost 6 bases at V and 6 bases at J; junction bases unmatched: 13. The CDR3 is CASSPTPGTSAEQYF. As DNA, the CDR3 is TGTGCCAGCAGCCCAACACCCGGGACTAGTGCCGAGCAGTACTTC.

This clonotype has only a few counts. The chain combines TRBV15 with TRBJ1-1; 7 bases match TRBD1. Germline CDR1 is LNHNV and CDR2 is YYDKDF (reference sequence). Losses at the gene ends were 1 base for V and 4 bases for J; bases not matched to a gene: 6. The CDR3 is 15 residues long. The CDR3 loop reads CATSRGVGGGTEAFF. DNA for the CDR3: TGTGCCACCAGCAGAGGAGTAGGGGGCGGCACTGAAGCTTTCTTT.

A few counts support this clonotype. The V call is TRBV9, the J call TRBJ2-2, with D possibly TRBD2 on 6 matching bases. Germline V CDR1 and CDR2: SGDLS, YYNGEE. The CDR3 extends over 15 amino acids. V was pared by 0 bases and J by 5 bases, with 11 bases between. The CDR3 loop is CASSVGGLITGELFF. The CDR3 DNA reads as TGTGCCAGCAGCGTAGGGGGACTTATAACCGGGGAGCTGTTTTTT.

This chain connects TRBV10-3 to TRBJ2-1, with 11 bases fitting TRBD2. This CDR3 has 15 amino acids. Unmatched junction bases numbered 9, after V lost 5 bases and J lost 9 bases. Germline V gene lookup returns CDR1 ENHRY and CDR2 SYGVKD. The CDR3 loop reads CAISPLAGVSSEQFF. CDR3 sequence (DNA): TGTGCCATCAGTCCACTAGCGGGAGTATCCAGTGAGCAGTTCTTC.

The chain recombines TRBV5-6 with TRBJ2-7; D ambiguous. From germline, CDR1 is SGHDT and CDR2 YYEEEE. V dropped 2 bases and J dropped 0 bases, with 12 bases sitting between them. The CDR3 extends over 15 amino acids. Here the CDR3 DNA reads TGTGCCAGCAGCTTTCGGGCACCGAGCTCCTACGAGCAGTACTTC. Encoded protein: CASSFRAPSSYEQYF.